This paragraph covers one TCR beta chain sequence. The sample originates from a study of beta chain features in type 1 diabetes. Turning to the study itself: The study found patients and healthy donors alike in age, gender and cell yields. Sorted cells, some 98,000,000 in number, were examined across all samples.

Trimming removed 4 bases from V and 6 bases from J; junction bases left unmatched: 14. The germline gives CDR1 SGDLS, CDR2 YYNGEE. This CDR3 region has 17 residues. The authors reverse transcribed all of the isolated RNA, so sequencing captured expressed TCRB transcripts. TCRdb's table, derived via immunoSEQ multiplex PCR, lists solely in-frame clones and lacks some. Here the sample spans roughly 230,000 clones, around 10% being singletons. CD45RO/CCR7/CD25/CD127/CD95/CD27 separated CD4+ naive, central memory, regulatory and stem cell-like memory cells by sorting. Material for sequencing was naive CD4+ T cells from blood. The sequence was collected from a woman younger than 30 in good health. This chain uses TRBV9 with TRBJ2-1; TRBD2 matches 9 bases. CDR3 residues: CASSPRPAGGLGNEQFF. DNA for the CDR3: TGTGCCAGCAGCCCCCGGCCTGCGGGAGGGCTGGGCAATGAGCAGTTCTTC.